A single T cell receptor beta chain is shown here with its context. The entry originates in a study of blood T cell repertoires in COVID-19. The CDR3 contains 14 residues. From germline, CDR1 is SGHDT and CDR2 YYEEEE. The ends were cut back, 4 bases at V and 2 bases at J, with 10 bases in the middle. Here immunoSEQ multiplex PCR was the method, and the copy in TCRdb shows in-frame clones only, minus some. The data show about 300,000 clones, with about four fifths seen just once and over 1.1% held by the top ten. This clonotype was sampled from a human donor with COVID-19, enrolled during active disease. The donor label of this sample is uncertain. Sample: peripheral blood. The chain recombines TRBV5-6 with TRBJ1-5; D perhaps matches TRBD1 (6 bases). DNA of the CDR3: TGTGCCAGCAGCCTACAGGGAGGCAATCAGCCCCAGCATTTT. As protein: CASSLQGGNQPQHF.